This T cell receptor beta chain was retrieved from a study of blood T cell repertoires in COVID-19. About the research overall: The United States, Italy and Spain provided the acute and convalescent COVID-19 samples.

The CDR3 covers 15 residues. CDR1 and CDR2 (germline): SEHNR, FQNEAQ (reference sequence). Trimming cost V 5 bases and J 2 bases, with 10 bases left between them. As handled by the study authors: Reference gene primers were amplified, and this amplification served to estimate nucleated cell counts. Assay: immunoSEQ multiplex PCR; the TCRdb copy retains only in-frame clones and omits some. V, J and clone size are those of that table, while D and trimming were read from the DNA. The data show some 350,000 clones, around 91% seen once. This TCR derives from a man aged 18 to 29 with active or convalescent COVID-19. Sequencing input: peripheral blood. This sequence joins TRBV7-9 and TRBJ2-6; D is unclear. CDR3 sequence reads: CASSLPRAGANVLTF. CDR3 bases: TGTGCCAGCAGCCTCCCCCGGGCTGGGGCCAACGTCCTGACTTTC.